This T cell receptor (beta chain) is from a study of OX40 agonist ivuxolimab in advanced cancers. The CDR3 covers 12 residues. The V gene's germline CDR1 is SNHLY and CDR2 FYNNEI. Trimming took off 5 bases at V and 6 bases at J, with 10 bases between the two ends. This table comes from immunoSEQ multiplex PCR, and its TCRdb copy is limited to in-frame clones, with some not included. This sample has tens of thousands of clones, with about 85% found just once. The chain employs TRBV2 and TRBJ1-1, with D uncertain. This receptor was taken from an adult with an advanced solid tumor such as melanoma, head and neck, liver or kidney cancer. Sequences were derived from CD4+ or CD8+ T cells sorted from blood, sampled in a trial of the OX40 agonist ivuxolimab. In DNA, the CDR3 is TGTGCCAGCAGTCCTGCCCCCTCTGAAGCTTTCTTT. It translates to CASSPAPSEAFF.